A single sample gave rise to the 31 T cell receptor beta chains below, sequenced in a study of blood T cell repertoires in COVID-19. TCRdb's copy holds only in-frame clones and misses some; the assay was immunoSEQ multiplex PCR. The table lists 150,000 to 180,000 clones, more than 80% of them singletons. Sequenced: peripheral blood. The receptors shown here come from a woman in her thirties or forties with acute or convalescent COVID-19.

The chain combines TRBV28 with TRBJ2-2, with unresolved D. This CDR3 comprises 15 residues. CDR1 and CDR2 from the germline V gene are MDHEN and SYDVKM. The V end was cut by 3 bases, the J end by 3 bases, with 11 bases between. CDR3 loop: CASSFLAVYTGELFF. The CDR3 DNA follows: TGTGCCAGCAGTTTCCTGGCAGTTTACACCGGGGAGCTGTTTTTT. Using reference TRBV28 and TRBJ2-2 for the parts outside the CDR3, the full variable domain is DVKVTQSSRYLVKRTGEKVFLECVQDMDHENMFWYRQDPGLGLRLIYFSYDVKMKEKGDIPEGYSVSREKKERFSLILESASTNQTSMYLCASSFLAVYTGELFFGEGSRLTVL.

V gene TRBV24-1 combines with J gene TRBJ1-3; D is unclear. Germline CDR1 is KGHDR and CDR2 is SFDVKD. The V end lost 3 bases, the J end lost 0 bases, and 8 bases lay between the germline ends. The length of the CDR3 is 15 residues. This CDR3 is CATSDTGVSGNTIYF. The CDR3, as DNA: TGTGCCACCAGTGATACCGGGGTCTCTGGAAACACCATATATTTT.

CDR3 in amino acids: CASSQDIRVNEKLFF. CDR3 nucleotide sequence: TGCGCCAGCAGCCAAGATATTCGAGTTAATGAAAAACTGTTTTTT. The chain is built from TRBV4-1 and TRBJ1-4; D gene unclear. Deletions cut 0 bases from V and 4 bases from J, with 9 bases between. Germline V gene lookup returns CDR1 MGHRA and CDR2 YSYEKL. CDR3 length equals 15 residues.

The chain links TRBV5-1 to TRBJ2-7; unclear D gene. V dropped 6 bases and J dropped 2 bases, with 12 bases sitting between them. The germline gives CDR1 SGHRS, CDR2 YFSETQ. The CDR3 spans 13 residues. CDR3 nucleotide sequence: TGCGCCAGCAAGCAGGCTGACGCCTACGAGCAGTACTTC. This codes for CASKQADAYEQYF.

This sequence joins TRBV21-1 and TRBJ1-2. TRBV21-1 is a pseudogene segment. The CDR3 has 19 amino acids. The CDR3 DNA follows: TGTGCCAGCAGCAAATTCCCACGGCGGGGTCTCTTACAACTTTATGGCTACACCTTC. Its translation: CASSKFPRRGLLQLYGYTF.

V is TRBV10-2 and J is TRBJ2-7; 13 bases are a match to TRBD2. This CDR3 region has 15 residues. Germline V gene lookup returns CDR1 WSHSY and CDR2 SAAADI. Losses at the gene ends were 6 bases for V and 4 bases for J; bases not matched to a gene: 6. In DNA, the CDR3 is TGCGCCAGCAGCGTCGGGACTAGCGGGGTTTACGAGCAGTACTTC. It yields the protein CASSVGTSGVYEQYF.

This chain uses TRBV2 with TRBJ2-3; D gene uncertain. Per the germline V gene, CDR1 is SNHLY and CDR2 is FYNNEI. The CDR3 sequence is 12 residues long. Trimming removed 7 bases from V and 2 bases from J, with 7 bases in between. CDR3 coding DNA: TGTGCCAGCACAGGAAACACAGATACGCAGTATTTT. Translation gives CASTGNTDTQYF.

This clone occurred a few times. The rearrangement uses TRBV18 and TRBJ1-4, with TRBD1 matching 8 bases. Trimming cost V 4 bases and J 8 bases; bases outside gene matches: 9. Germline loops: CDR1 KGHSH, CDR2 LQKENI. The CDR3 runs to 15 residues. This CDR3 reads CASSLRQGIWEKLFF. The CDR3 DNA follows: TGTGCCAGCTCACTACGACAGGGGATATGGGAAAAACTGTTTTTT.

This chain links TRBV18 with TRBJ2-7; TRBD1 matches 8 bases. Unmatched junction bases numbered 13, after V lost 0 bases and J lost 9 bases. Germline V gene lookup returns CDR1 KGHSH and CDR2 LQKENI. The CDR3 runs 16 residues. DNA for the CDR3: TGTGCCAGCTCACCACCGGGACAGGCCCTTTCTTCGGGGCAGTACTTC. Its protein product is CASSPPGQALSSGQYF.

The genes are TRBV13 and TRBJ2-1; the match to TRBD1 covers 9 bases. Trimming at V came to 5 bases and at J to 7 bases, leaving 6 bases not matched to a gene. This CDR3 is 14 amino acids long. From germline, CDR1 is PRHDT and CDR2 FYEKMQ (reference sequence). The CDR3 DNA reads TGTGCCAGCAGCCCCCACAGGGGGCAGAATGAGCAGTTCTTC. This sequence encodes CASSPHRGQNEQFF.

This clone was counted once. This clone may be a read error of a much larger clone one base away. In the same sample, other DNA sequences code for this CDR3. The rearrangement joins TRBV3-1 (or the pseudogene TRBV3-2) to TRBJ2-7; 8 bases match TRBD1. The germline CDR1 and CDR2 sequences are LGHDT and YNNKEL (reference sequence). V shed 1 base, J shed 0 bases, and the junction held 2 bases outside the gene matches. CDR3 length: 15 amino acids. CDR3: CASSQGQGSSYEQYF. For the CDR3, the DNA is TGTGCCAGCAGCCAAGGACAGGGGAGCTCCTACGAGCAGTACTTC.

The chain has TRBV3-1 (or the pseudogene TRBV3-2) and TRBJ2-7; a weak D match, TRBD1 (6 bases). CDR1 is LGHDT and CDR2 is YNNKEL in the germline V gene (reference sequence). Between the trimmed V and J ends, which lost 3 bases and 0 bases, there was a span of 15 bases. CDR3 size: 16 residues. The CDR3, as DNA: TGTGCCAGCAGCCACGAAACTACAGGGTACTCCTACGAGCAGTACTTC. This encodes CASSHETTGYSYEQYF.

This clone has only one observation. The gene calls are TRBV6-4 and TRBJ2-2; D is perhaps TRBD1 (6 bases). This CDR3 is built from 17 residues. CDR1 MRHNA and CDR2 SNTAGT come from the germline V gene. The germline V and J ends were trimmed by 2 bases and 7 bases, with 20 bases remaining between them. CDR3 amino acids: CASSDLSETGDVGELFF. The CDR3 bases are TGTGCCAGCAGTGACCTTAGTGAGACAGGTGACGTCGGGGAGCTGTTTTTT.

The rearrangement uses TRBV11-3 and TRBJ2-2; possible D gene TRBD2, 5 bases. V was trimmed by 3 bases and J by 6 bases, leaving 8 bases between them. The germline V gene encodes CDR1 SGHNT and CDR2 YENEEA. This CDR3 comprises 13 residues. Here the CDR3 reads CASSLRASGELFF. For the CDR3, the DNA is TGTGCCAGCAGCTTGAGGGCGTCCGGGGAGCTGTTTTTT.

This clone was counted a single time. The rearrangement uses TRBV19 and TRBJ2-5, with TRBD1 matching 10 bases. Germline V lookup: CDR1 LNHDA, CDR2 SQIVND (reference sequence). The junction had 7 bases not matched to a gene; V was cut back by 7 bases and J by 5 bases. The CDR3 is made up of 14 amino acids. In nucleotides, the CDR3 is TGTGCCAGTAAGCGGACAGGGGGAGTCGAGACCCAGTACTTC. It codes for CASKRTGGVETQYF.

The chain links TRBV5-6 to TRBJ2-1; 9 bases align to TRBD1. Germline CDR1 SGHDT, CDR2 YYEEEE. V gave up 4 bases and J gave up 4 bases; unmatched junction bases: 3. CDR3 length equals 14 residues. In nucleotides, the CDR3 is TGTGCCAGCAGCCCCGGGACAGGGTACAATGAGCAGTTCTTC. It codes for CASSPGTGYNEQFF. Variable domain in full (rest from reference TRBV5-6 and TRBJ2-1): DAGVTQSPTHLIKTRGQQVTLRCSPKSGHDTVSWYQQALGQGPQFIFQYYEEEERQRGNFPDRFSGHQFPNYSSELNVNALLLGDSALYLCASSPGTGYNEQFFGPGTRLTVL.

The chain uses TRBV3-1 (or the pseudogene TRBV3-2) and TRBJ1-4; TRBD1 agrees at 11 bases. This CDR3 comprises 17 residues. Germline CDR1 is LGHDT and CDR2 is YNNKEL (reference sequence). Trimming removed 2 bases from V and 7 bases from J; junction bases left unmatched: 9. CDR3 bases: TGTGCCAGCAGCCAAAGATGGACAGGGGGCGACGGTGAAAAACTGTTTTTT. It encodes CASSQRWTGGDGEKLFF.

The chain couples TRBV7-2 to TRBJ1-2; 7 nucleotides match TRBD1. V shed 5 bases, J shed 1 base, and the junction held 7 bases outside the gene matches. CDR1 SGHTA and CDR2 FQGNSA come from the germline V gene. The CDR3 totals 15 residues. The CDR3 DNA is TGTGCCAGCAGCCCGGGGACAGACTATAACTATGGCTACACCTTC. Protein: CASSPGTDYNYGYTF. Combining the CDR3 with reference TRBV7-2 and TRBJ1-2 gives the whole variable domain GAGVSQSPSNKVTEKGKDVELRCDPISGHTALYWYRQSLGQGLEFLIYFQGNSAPDKSGLPSDRFSAERTGGSVSTLTIQRTQQEDSAVYLCASSPGTDYNYGYTFGSGTRLTVV.

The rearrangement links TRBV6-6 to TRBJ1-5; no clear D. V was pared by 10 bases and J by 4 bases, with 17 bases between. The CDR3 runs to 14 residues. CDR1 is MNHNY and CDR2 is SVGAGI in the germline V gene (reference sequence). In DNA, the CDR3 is TGTGCCACCCTTAATTTTGGGGAGAATCAGCCCCAGCATTTT. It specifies CATLNFGENQPQHF.

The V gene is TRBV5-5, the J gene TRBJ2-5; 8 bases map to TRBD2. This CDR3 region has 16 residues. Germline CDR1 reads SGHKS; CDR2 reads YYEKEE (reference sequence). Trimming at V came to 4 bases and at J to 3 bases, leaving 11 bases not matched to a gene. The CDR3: CASSPGSGRAEETQYF. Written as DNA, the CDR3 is TGTGCCAGCAGCCCGGGGTCCGGGAGGGCCGAAGAGACCCAGTACTTC.

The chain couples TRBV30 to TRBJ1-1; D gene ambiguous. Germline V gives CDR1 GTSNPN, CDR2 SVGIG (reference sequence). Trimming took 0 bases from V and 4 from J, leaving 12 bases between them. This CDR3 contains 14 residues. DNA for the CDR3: TGTGCCTGGAGTGTAAGTTCCGGGTTCACTGAAGCTTTCTTT. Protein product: CAWSVSSGFTEAFF.

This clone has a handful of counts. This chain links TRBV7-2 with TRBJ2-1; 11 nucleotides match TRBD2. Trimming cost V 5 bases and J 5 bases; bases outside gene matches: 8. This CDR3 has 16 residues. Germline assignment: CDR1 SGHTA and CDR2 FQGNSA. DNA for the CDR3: TGTGCCAGCAGCCCTGGGACTAGCGGTATTCACAATGAGCAGTTCTTC. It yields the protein CASSPGTSGIHNEQFF.

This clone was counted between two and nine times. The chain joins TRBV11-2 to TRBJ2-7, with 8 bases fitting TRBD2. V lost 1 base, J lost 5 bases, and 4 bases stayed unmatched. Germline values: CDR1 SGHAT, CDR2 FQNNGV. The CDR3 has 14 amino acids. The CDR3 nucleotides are TGTGCCAGCAGCTTAGTGGCCGGGGGGGACGAGCAGTACTTC. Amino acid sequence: CASSLVAGGDEQYF. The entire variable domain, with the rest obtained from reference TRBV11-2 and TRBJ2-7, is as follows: EAGVAQSPRYKIIEKRQSVAFWCNPISGHATLYWYQQILGQGPKLLIQFQNNGVVDDSQLPKDRFSAERLKGVDSTLKIQPAKLEDSAVYLCASSLVAGGDEQYFGPGTRLTVT.

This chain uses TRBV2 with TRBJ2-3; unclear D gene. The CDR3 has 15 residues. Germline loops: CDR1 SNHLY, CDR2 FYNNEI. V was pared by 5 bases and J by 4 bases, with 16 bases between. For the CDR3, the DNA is TGTGCCAGCAGTTTATCGAACTACCCCGCAGATACGCAGTATTTT. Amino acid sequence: CASSLSNYPADTQYF.

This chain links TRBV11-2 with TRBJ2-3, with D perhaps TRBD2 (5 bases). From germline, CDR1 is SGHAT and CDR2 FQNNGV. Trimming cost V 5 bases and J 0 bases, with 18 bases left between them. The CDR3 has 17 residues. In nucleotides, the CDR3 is TGTGCCAGCAGCCGACCAACACGAAGGAGGAGCACAGATACGCAGTATTTT. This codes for CASSRPTRRRSTDTQYF.

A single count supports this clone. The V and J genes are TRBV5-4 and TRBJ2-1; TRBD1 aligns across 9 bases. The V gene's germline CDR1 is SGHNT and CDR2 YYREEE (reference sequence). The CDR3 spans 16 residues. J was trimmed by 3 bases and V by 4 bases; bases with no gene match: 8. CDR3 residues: CASSTPTGGSYNEQFF. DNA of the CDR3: TGTGCCAGCAGCACACCGACAGGGGGTAGCTACAATGAGCAGTTCTTC.

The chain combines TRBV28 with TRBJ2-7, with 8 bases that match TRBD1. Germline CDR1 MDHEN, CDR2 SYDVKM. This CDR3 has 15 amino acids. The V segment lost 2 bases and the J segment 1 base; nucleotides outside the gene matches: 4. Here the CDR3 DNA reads TGTGCCAGCAGTTTACCCCGGACAGGGTCCTACGAGCAGTACTTC. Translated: CASSLPRTGSYEQYF.

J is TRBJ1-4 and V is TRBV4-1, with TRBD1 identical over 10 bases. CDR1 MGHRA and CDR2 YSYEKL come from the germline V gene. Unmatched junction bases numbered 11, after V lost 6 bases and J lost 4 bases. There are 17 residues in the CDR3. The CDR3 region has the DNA TGCGCCAGCAGGGGGACAGGGGCGGCCGGGGATAATGAAAAACTGTTTTTT. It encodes CASRGTGAAGDNEKLFF.

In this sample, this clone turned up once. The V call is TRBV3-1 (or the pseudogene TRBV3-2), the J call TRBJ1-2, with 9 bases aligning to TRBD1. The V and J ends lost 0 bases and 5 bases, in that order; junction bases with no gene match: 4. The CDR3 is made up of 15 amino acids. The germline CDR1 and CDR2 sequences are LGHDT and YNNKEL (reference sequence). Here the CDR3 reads CASSQEGQGQYGYTF. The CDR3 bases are TGTGCCAGCAGCCAAGAGGGACAGGGTCAGTATGGCTACACCTTC.

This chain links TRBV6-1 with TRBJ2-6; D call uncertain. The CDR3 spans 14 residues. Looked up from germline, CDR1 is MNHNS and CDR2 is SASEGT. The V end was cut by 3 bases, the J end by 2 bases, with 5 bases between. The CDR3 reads CASSELAGANVLTF. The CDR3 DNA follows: TGTGCCAGCAGTGAGTTAGCTGGGGCCAACGTCCTGACTTTC.

CDR3 residues: CASSLGDRPTNEKLFF. The CDR3 DNA follows: TGTGCCAGCAGCTTAGGGGACAGACCAACTAATGAAAAACTGTTTTTT. The chain combines TRBV7-9 with TRBJ1-4, with 7 bases matching TRBD1. Germline values: CDR1 SEHNR, CDR2 FQNEAQ (reference sequence). The length of the CDR3 is 16 residues. The ends lost 1 base at V and 0 bases at J; junction bases unmatched: 2.